This T cell receptor beta chain stems from a study of blood T cells in healthy people across ages. This CDR3 is 14 amino acids long. Germline assignment: CDR1 MNHEY and CDR2 SVGAGI. The V and J ends lost 4 bases and 3 bases respectively, with 10 bases between them. Study findings and constraints: Donor CMV status was unknown, possibly confounding expanded clonotype changes.

Aged roughly 6 to 95, donors were systemically healthy Caucasians from Russia. A remark on this clonotype: The antigen is undetermined.

For the second PCR, which ran for 7 to 11 cycles, a sample-barcoded 5' primer and a J-beta primer mix were used. MiXCR, applied by TCRdb to the 5' RACE reads, yields one record per CDR3 protein. The data show more than 700,000 distinct CDR3 sequences, roughly 50% seen once. This TCR was recovered from a man older than 75 in good health. This sequence joins TRBV6-5 and TRBJ1-5; the D is unclear. Specimen: blood. As DNA, the CDR3 is TGTGCCAGCAGTTCCCCGGGCCCCAATCAGCCCCAGCATTTT. It yields the protein CASSSPGPNQPQHF.